This TCR beta chain stems from a study of cytomegalovirus exposure and HLA in healthy donors. Study conclusions and caveats: Per a later analysis, about 18,000 TCR beta sequences showed association with HLA alleles at 0.05 false discovery rate. Roughly uniform depth of sequencing across donors was assumed in presence/absence analyses.

The germline gives CDR1 SGHNT, CDR2 YYREEE (reference sequence). V lost 4 bases, J lost 5 bases, and 6 bases stayed unmatched. The CDR3 consists of 14 residues. This clone was found a few times. Its antigen is as yet unknown. A multiplex PCR was run with 60 Vbeta primers and 13 Jbeta primers. Some clones are missing from TCRdb's copy, which holds only in-frame ones; the method was immunoSEQ multiplex PCR. The profile shows around 190,000 clones, approximately 80% of them singletons. The V gene is TRBV5-4, the J gene TRBJ1-1; 9 bases align to TRBD1. The receptor's source is a man aged 55 to 70 in good health and CMV-seronegative. The material sequenced was PBMCs. This CDR3 is CASSTGTGRTEAFF. CDR3 DNA: TGTGCCAGCAGCACAGGGACAGGGAGGACTGAAGCTTTCTTT.